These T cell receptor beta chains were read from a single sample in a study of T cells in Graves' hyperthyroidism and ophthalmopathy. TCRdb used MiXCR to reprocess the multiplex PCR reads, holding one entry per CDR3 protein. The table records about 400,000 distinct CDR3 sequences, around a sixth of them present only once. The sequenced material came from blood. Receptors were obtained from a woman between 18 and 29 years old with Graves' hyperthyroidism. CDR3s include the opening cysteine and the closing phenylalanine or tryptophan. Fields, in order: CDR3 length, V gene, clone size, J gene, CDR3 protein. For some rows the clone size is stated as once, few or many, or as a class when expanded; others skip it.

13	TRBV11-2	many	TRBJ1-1	CASSTFGYTEAFF
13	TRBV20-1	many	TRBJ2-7	CSALGDDSYEQYF
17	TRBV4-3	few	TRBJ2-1	CASSQGLAGGLSNEQFF
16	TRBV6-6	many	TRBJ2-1	CASSYSLLLSYNEQFF
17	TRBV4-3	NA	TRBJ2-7	CASSQVARQGALYEQYF
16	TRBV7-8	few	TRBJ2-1	CASSLGYRDRVNEQFF
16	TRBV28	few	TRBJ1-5	CASSFHRGLSNQPQHF
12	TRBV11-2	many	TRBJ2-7	CASSTPAGEQYF
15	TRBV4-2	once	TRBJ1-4	CASRQDRGDSEKLFF
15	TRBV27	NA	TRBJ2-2	CASSSRTVNTGELFF
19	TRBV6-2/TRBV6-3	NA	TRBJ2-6	CASSYSVVGQVSGANVLTF
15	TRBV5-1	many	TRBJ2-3	CASSLEPRGTDTQYF
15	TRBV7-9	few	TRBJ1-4	CASSPWNRTNEKLFF
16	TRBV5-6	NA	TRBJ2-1	CASSRGTSGVYNEQFF
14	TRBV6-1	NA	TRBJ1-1	CASTSPSMNTEAFF
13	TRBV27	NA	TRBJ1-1	CASIDRVGTEAFF
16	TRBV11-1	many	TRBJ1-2	CASRPGQGQNNYGYTF
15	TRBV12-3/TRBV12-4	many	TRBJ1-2	CASSFISSRNYGYTF
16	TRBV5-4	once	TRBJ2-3	CASSIGLAGDTDTQYF
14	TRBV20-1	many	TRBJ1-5	CSAIQGAGNQPQHF